The 11 T cell receptor beta chains reported below all come from one sample, sequenced in a study of T-cell reconstitution after alpha-beta-depleted transplantation in children. The TCRbeta library was prepared with unique molecular identifiers. MiXCR, applied by TCRdb to the PCR reads, yields one record per CDR3 protein. The sample records fewer than 200,000 distinct CDR3 sequences, about 6.8% being singletons. The sample consisted of PBMCs from the stem cell graft donor, taken from the stem cell graft. The receptors shown here come from a human donor who donated a stem cell graft to a child with Wiskott-Aldrich syndrome.

This clonotype was counted at least ten times. The chain is built from TRBV20-1 and TRBJ2-3, with D perhaps matching TRBD1 (6 bases). CDR3 length: 15 amino acids. Trimming shortened V by 0 bases and J by 6 bases, and 16 bases separated the two germline ends. Per the germline V gene, CDR1 is DFQATT and CDR2 is SNEGSKA (reference sequence). CDR3 protein: CSARDQGPPTDTQYF. The CDR3, as DNA: TGCAGTGCTAGAGATCAGGGGCCTCCGACGGATACGCAGTATTTT.

This clonotype was picked up a small number of times. The chain is built from TRBV7-2 and TRBJ2-7; 7 bases line up with TRBD2. This CDR3 comprises 14 residues. Germline lookup yields CDR1 SGHTA and CDR2 FQGNSA. Losses at the gene ends were 6 bases for V and 3 bases for J; bases not matched to a gene: 8. CDR3 sequence reads: CASRTSREGYEQYF. The DNA for the CDR3 is TGTGCCAGCAGAACCTCCAGGGAGGGCTACGAGCAGTACTTC.

This rearrangement joins TRBV20-1 to TRBJ2-2; 9 nucleotides agree with TRBD1. With V trimmed by 1 base and J by 5 bases, 5 bases remained unmatched. Looked up from germline, CDR1 is DFQATT and CDR2 is SNEGSKA (reference sequence). The CDR3 runs 15 residues. The CDR3: CSARAQGAKTGELFF. CDR3 coding DNA: TGCAGTGCTAGAGCACAGGGGGCTAAGACCGGGGAGCTGTTTTTT.

In its sample, this clonotype was seen a few times. The V call is TRBV5-1, the J call TRBJ2-7; D unresolved. V was cut by 4 bases and J by 0 bases, with 14 bases left in between. CDR1 and CDR2 (germline): SGHRS, YFSETQ. The CDR3 loop spans 15 amino acids. This CDR3 is CASSVSPSLSYEQYF. DNA of the CDR3: TGCGCCAGCAGCGTGTCCCCGTCCCTCTCCTACGAGCAGTACTTC.

This clonotype turned up a few times. This chain connects TRBV5-1 to TRBJ1-1; TRBD1 matches 8 bases. The CDR3 spans 20 residues. The V and J ends lost 0 bases and 3 bases, in that order; junction bases with no gene match: 19. Germline loops: CDR1 SGHRS, CDR2 YFSETQ. The CDR3 DNA reads as TGCGCCAGCAGCTTGGCCAGGGGTTGGTCTTCAGGGGGCGGTTACACTGAAGCTTTCTTT. It encodes CASSLARGWSSGGGYTEAFF. The full variable domain, in which reference TRBV5-1 and TRBJ1-1 provide the parts outside the CDR3, is KAGVTQTPRYLIKTRGQQVTLSCSPISGHRSVSWYQQTPGQGLQFLFEYFSETQRNKGNFPGRFSGRQFSNSRSEMNVSTLELGDSALYLCASSLARGWSSGGGYTEAFFGQGTRLTVV.

A single count supports this clonotype. The chain carries TRBV5-4 and TRBJ2-7, with D tentatively TRBD2 (5 bases). CDR1 SGHNT and CDR2 YYREEE come from the germline V gene (reference sequence). The ends were cut back, 0 bases at V and 2 bases at J, with 18 bases in the middle. The CDR3 is 17 residues long. The CDR3 sequence: CASSLAGGSVTAYEQYF. As DNA, the CDR3 is TGTGCCAGCAGCTTGGCCGGTGGGAGCGTGACGGCCTACGAGCAGTACTTC.

In its sample, this clonotype was seen a few times. V is TRBV12-3 or TRBV12-4 and J is TRBJ2-6; D gene ambiguous. Trimming took 6 bases from V and 4 from J, leaving 7 bases between them. The CDR3 runs 13 residues. The CDR3 DNA sequence: TGTGCCAGCAGCCCCTTAGGGGCCAACGTCCTGACTTTC. Its translation: CASSPLGANVLTF.

This chain joins TRBV5-1 and TRBJ2-1; D is perhaps TRBD2 (6 bases). The germline V gene encodes CDR1 SGHRS and CDR2 YFSETQ. The CDR3 has 16 amino acids. V shed 0 bases and J shed 5 bases, with 15 bases lying between them. The CDR3 sequence is CASSLGRAGINNEQFF. The CDR3 DNA sequence: TGCGCCAGCAGCTTGGGCCGGGCGGGGATAAACAATGAGCAGTTCTTC.

The chain links TRBV5-1 to TRBJ2-1; D not resolved. CDR1 is SGHRS and CDR2 is YFSETQ in the germline V gene. Deletions cut 0 bases from V and 0 bases from J, with 10 bases between. CDR3 length: 16 residues. The CDR3: CASSLATASSYNEQFF. Here the CDR3 DNA reads TGCGCCAGCAGCTTGGCCACGGCGAGCTCCTACAATGAGCAGTTCTTC.

This clonotype was counted many times. The chain joins TRBV5-1 to TRBJ2-3; 10 bases are a match to TRBD2. This CDR3 contains 16 residues. Germline V gene data show CDR1 as SGHRS and CDR2 as YFSETQ. The J segment lost 5 bases and the V segment lost 1 base, leaving 7 bases of the junction unmatched. This CDR3 is CASSLMRLAGVDTQYF. The CDR3 bases are TGCGCCAGCAGCTTGATGCGGCTAGCGGGAGTAGATACGCAGTATTTT. The complete variable domain, with remaining parts taken from reference TRBV5-1 and TRBJ2-3, reads KAGVTQTPRYLIKTRGQQVTLSCSPISGHRSVSWYQQTPGQGLQFLFEYFSETQRNKGNFPGRFSGRQFSNSRSEMNVSTLELGDSALYLCASSLMRLAGVDTQYFGPGTRLTVL.

This clonotype has at least ten counts. This chain links TRBV5-1 with TRBJ1-1; weak D call: TRBD1 (5 bases). CDR1 and CDR2 from the germline V gene are SGHRS and YFSETQ. The length of the CDR3 is 15 residues. Trimming stripped 6 bases from V and 0 bases from J, with 15 bases between. The CDR3 sequence is CASNPEGPLNTEAFF. DNA of the CDR3: TGCGCCAGCAACCCCGAGGGGCCGTTGAACACTGAAGCTTTCTTT.